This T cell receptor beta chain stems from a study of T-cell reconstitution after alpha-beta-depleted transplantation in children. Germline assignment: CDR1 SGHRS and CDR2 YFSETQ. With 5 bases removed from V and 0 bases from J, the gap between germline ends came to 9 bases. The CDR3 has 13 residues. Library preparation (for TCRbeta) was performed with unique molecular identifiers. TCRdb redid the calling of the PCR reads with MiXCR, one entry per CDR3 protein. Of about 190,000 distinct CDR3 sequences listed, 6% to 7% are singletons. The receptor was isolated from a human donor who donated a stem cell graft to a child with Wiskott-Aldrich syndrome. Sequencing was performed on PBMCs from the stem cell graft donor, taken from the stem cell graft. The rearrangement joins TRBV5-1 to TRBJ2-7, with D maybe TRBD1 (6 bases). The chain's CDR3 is CASRTGSSYEQYF. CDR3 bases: TGCGCCAGCAGAACAGGGAGCTCCTACGAGCAGTACTTC.